These T cell receptor beta chains were read from a single sample in a study of shared clonotypes between healthy human individuals. Assay: immunoSEQ multiplex PCR; the TCRdb copy retains only in-frame clones and omits some. Of over 2 million clones detected, roughly 90% appear once; the ten largest clones hold about 0.36%. Sequencing input: naive CD4+ T cells from PBMCs. These receptors came from a man younger than 35 in good health. Some clones in this sample may be carry-over from other donors' samples. Each CDR3 is given with its conserved first and last residue. A D gene is named only where the DNA matches it firmly. Clone size is not always given. Where it is, it says once, few, many or a class for expanded clones.

>NA|TRBJ1-5|TRBV18|NA
TGTGCCAGCTCGCCCTCTAGGGGTGCTGATCAGCCCCAGCATTTT
CASSPSRGADQPQHF
>TRBD1|TRBJ1-1|TRBV19|NA
TGTGCCAGTAGTTGGCGTGGGACAGGGGTCCCTCTCCAATCGCAGAACACTGAAGCTTTCTTT
CASSWRGTGVPLQSQNTEAFF
>NA|TRBJ1-3|TRBV28|NA
TGTGCCAGCAGTTTATTGGGGGGGCAACCTGGAAACACCATATATTTT
CASSLLGGQPGNTIYF
>NA|TRBJ2-7|TRBV6-5|few
TGTGCCAGCATCAACGCGGGCGCGGGGGAGCAGTACTTC
CASINAGAGEQYF
>TRBD1|TRBJ2-2|TRBV5-1|NA
TGCGCCAGCAGTCCCGACAGGGCAAACACCGGGGAGCTGTTTTTT
CASSPDRANTGELFF
>TRBD1|TRBJ2-7|TRBV11-1|NA
TGTGCCAGCAGCCGTCAGGGGACAGGGTTGGACGAGCAGTACTTC
CASSRQGTGLDEQYF
>NA|TRBJ1-2|TRBV7-9|NA
TGTGCCAGCAGCTTAGATACAGGTTTCGATGGCTACACCTTC
CASSLDTGFDGYTF
>TRBD2|TRBJ2-1|TRBV7-6|NA
TGTGCCAGCAGACCAGCGGGGGGCAATGAGCAGTTCTTC
CASRPAGGNEQFF
>NA|TRBJ1-1|TRBV5-1|few
TGCGCCAGCAGCTTGCGACCTGAGAACACTGAAGCTTTCTTT
CASSLRPENTEAFF
>TRBD2|TRBJ2-2|TRBV7-2|NA
TGTGCCAGCAGCTCCAGACTAGCGGGAGTGTTCACCGGGGAGCTGTTTTTT
CASSSRLAGVFTGELFF
>TRBD2|TRBJ2-3|TRBV5-1|once
TGCGCCAGCAGCGTGGGTAGCGGGAGTAGTGATACGCAGTATTTT
CASSVGSGSSDTQYF
>NA|TRBJ2-2|TRBV19|NA
TGTGCCAGTGAGCAGCCCACCGGGGAGCTGTTTTTT
CASEQPTGELFF
>TRBD1|TRBJ2-7|TRBV28|NA
TGTGCCAGCAGTTTATACGGGACAGGGAGCTTGTACTTC
CASSLYGTGSLYF
>NA|TRBJ1-5|TRBV28|NA
TGTGCCAGCAGCCCGTCGGGGCAGCCCCAGCATTTT
CASSPSGQPQHF
>NA|TRBJ2-7|TRBV9|NA
TGTGCCAGCAGCACAAGGACCACCTCCCGGGCCGAGCAGTACTTC
CASSTRTTSRAEQYF
>TRBD1|TRBJ1-5|TRBV28|NA
TGTGCCAGCAGTGGACAGGGGAGCAATCAGCCCCAGCATTTT
CASSGQGSNQPQHF
>NA|TRBJ1-5|TRBV10-3|NA
TGTGCCATCAGTGAGGCTGGACCTAGCAATCAGCCCCAGCATTTT
CAISEAGPSNQPQHF
>NA|TRBJ1-1|TRBV11-3|NA
TGTGCCAGCAGCCGCATTGGAGCGGCTGACACTGAAGCTTTCTTT
CASSRIGAADTEAFF
>NA|TRBJ2-2|TRBV7-2|NA
TGTGCCAGCAGCTTAGGCGGGAACGCGAACACCGGGGAGCTGTTTTTT
CASSLGGNANTGELFF
>NA|TRBJ2-4|TRBV30|NA
TGTGCCTGGCTCAGGTGGCTGGACCGGGACATTCAGTACTTC
CAWLRWLDRDIQYF
>NA|TRBJ2-3|TRBV5-1|NA
TGCGCCAGCAGCTTGTGGGGCAATTTCGCAGATACGCAGTATTTT
CASSLWGNFADTQYF
>NA|TRBJ2-1|TRBV11-3|NA
TGTGCCAGCAGCTTAGATCTGGCCTCGGATGAGCAGTTCTTC
CASSLDLASDEQFF
>NA|TRBJ1-3|TRBV5-1|NA
TGCGCCAGCAGCTTTGAGGGGACCTCGCTGGGAAACACCATATATTTT
CASSFEGTSLGNTIYF
>TRBD1|TRBJ2-7|TRBV7-9|NA
TGTGCCAGCAGCCTGACAGGGAATCCCTCTACGGAGCAGTACTTC
CASSLTGNPSTEQYF
>TRBD1|TRBJ2-3|TRBV7-8|NA
TGTGCCAGCAGCCTTAGACAGGGGCAGAGCACAGATACGCAGTATTTT
CASSLRQGQSTDTQYF
>NA|TRBJ2-7|TRBV29-1|NA
TGCAGCGCCACGACAGTTGGGGGAGGCGAGCAGTACTTC
CSATTVGGGEQYF
>NA|TRBJ1-3|TRBV19|NA
TGTGCCACTCGTCTCGGGCAGGGAAGAAACACCATATATTTT
CATRLGQGRNTIYF
>NA|TRBJ2-3|TRBV27|NA
TGTGCCAGCAGTTCCCCACGGGGGCGGACAGATACGCAGTATTTT
CASSSPRGRTDTQYF
>NA|TRBJ2-3|TRBV7-9|NA
TGTGCCAGCACCACGGCGGCCGATACGCAGTATTTT
CASTTAADTQYF
>NA|TRBJ2-3|TRBV27|NA
TGTGCCAGCAGGACTGCGTTGTGGGAGCAAGATACGCAGTATTTT
CASRTALWEQDTQYF
>NA|TRBJ1-4|TRBV29-1|NA
TGCAGCGTTGAAGCAACAGGGTGGGGTAATGAAAAACTGTTTTTT
CSVEATGWGNEKLFF
>NA|TRBJ1-2|TRBV28|NA
TGTGCCAGCAGTTTACGAGGGCGGGCTAACTATGGCTACACCTTC
CASSLRGRANYGYTF
>TRBD2|TRBJ2-5|TRBV5-1|NA
TGCGCCAGCAGCCCTGGACTAGCGGGAGGGCAAGAGACCCAGTACTTC
CASSPGLAGGQETQYF
>NA|TRBJ2-7|TRBV27|NA
TGTGCCAGCAGGCCCTACATGCAGGAATGGCAGTACTTC
CASRPYMQEWQYF
>NA|TRBJ1-4|TRBV19|NA
TGTGCCAGTAGTGCGAGAGTACGGGAAAAACTGTTTTTT
CASSARVREKLFF
>NA|TRBJ2-5|TRBV18|NA
TGTGCCAGCTCACCCCTACAAAGTGAGACCCAGTACTTC
CASSPLQSETQYF
>NA|TRBJ1-3|TRBV30|NA
TGTGCCTGGAATTCGGTATCTGGAAACACCATATATTTT
CAWNSVSGNTIYF
>TRBD1|TRBJ1-2|TRBV7-9|NA
TGTGCCAGCAGCTTAGCAGGGGGCGAATGGGGCTACACCTTC
CASSLAGGEWGYTF